The 13 T cell receptor beta chains given below trace back to one sample, sequenced in a study of OX40 agonist ivuxolimab in advanced cancers. The assay was immunoSEQ multiplex PCR, and TCRdb's table has in-frame clones only and misses some. The sample lists tens of thousands of clones; roughly 87% were seen once. The sequences come from CD4+ or CD8+ T cells sorted from blood, collected in a trial of the OX40 agonist ivuxolimab. Receptors originate from an adult with an advanced solid tumor such as melanoma, head and neck, liver or kidney cancer.

This sequence joins TRBV6-6 and TRBJ2-2; 8 nucleotides match TRBD1. Germline CDR1 is MNHNY and CDR2 is SVGAGI (reference sequence). V shed 7 bases and J 3 bases; nucleotides not matched to a gene: 4. This CDR3 comprises 14 residues. Here the CDR3 DNA reads TGTGCCAGCAATGCAGGGGGCCACACCGGGGAGCTGTTTTTT. Translated: CASNAGGHTGELFF.

The J gene is TRBJ2-2, the V gene TRBV5-4; D perhaps matches TRBD2 (6 bases). The CDR3 sequence is 14 residues long. Germline V gene lookup returns CDR1 SGHNT and CDR2 YYREEE (reference sequence). Trimming took off 4 bases at V and 4 bases at J, with 11 bases between the two ends. The CDR3 bases are TGTGCCAGCAGCGCTGGGGGAGGCACCGGGGAGCTGTTTTTT. This encodes CASSAGGGTGELFF.

The chain links TRBV10-1 to TRBJ1-1, with 8 positions matching TRBD1. The length of the CDR3 is 16 residues. The germline V gene has CDR1 WNHNN and CDR2 SYGVQD (reference sequence). J was trimmed by 7 bases and V by 7 bases; bases with no gene match: 17. CDR3 protein: CASKGGKQGALGEAFF. DNA of the CDR3: TGCGCCAGCAAAGGAGGTAAGCAGGGGGCGCTGGGTGAAGCTTTCTTT.

The chain is built from TRBV15 and TRBJ1-1, with a weak D call TRBD1 (6 bases). This CDR3 region has 13 residues. The V gene's germline CDR1 is LNHNV and CDR2 YYDKDF (reference sequence). Trimming pared 1 base from V and 4 bases from J, leaving 7 bases between. CDR3 nucleotide sequence: TGTGCCACCAGCAGAGGACAGGTCACTGAAGCTTTCTTT. It specifies CATSRGQVTEAFF.

The gene calls are TRBV30 and TRBJ1-4; possibly TRBD1 for D (5 bases). The CDR3 loop spans 16 amino acids. The germline V gene encodes CDR1 GTSNPN and CDR2 SVGIG (reference sequence). The V gene lost 1 base and the J gene lost 2 bases, with 14 bases spanning the gap. The CDR3 sequence is CAWSAPGAVTNEKLFF. The CDR3 nucleotides are TGTGCCTGGAGTGCGCCCGGGGCAGTCACTAATGAAAAACTGTTTTTT.

This clone was recorded only once. The chain couples TRBV7-2 to TRBJ1-2; D might be TRBD1 (6 bases). The V end lost 5 bases, the J end lost 0 bases, and 13 bases lay between the germline ends. CDR1 is SGHTA and CDR2 is FQGNSA in the germline V gene. This CDR3 region has 15 residues. The CDR3: CASSLRQATNYGYTF. In DNA form, the CDR3 reads TGTGCCAGCAGCCTAAGACAGGCAACTAACTATGGCTACACCTTC.

The V gene is TRBV7-2, the J gene TRBJ1-2, with D uncertain. From germline, CDR1 is SGHTA and CDR2 FQGNSA. V gave up 1 base and J gave up 4 bases, with 13 bases separating them. The CDR3 sequence is 15 residues long. CDR3 bases: TGTGCCAGCAGCTTAGGGGGTATGAACGGCTATGGCTACACCTTC. Amino acid sequence: CASSLGGMNGYGYTF.

The chain joins TRBV2 to TRBJ1-1; 7 bases align to TRBD1. Germline V gene lookup returns CDR1 SNHLY and CDR2 FYNNEI. V was pared by 4 bases and J by 4 bases, with 3 bases of the junction left unmatched. This CDR3 has 13 amino acids. The CDR3 nucleotides read TGTGCCAGCAGTGCAGGGGGGGGCACTGAAGCTTTCTTT. This gives the protein CASSAGGGTEAFF.

The chain has TRBV6-1 and TRBJ2-6; possibly TRBD1 for D (6 bases). This CDR3 region has 15 residues. CDR1 is MNHNS and CDR2 is SASEGT in the germline V gene. V was pared by 6 bases and J by 0 bases, with 9 bases between. CDR3 region: CASRTGLSGANVLTF. The CDR3 DNA is TGTGCCAGCAGGACAGGACTCTCTGGGGCCAACGTCCTGACTTTC.

The chain uses TRBV6-6 and TRBJ1-5; 9 bases line up with TRBD1. The V segment lost 5 bases and the J segment 5 bases; nucleotides outside the gene matches: 7. The CDR3 contains 15 residues. Germline V gene sequence: CDR1 MNHNY, CDR2 SVGAGI (reference sequence). CDR3 amino acids: CASSHGQGSDQPQHF. The CDR3 DNA reads TGTGCCAGCAGTCACGGACAGGGGTCCGATCAGCCCCAGCATTTT.

The table lists this clone with a count of one. In DNA, the CDR3 is TGCGCCAGCAGCTTCTCCGGGACTAGCGGTCTAGCCAAAAACATTCAGTACTTC. It is translated as CASSFSGTSGLAKNIQYF. The gene calls are TRBV5-1 and TRBJ2-4; 11 bases fit TRBD2. The CDR3 is 18 residues long. The V gene end was trimmed by 2 bases and the J gene end by 0 bases; junction bases not matched to a gene: 7. The germline V gene has CDR1 SGHRS and CDR2 YFSETQ.

V is TRBV5-1 and J is TRBJ2-7, with 8 bases aligning to TRBD2. Per the germline V gene, CDR1 is SGHRS and CDR2 is YFSETQ. Trimming removed 4 bases from V and 6 bases from J; junction bases left unmatched: 3. This CDR3 contains 12 residues. CDR3 in amino acids: CASSPGGGEQYF. In DNA, the CDR3 is TGCGCCAGCAGCCCGGGGGGGGGCGAGCAGTACTTC.

This chain joins TRBV27 and TRBJ2-6; TRBD2 aligns across 15 bases. This CDR3 has 18 residues. Germline values: CDR1 MNHEY, CDR2 SMNVEV (reference sequence). Trimming cost V 6 bases and J 3 bases; bases outside gene matches: 6. The CDR3 DNA reads as TGTGCCAGCAGCCGGACTAGCGGGGGGGCCGGTGGGGCCAACGTCCTGACTTTC. It yields the protein CASSRTSGGAGGANVLTF.